These T cell receptor beta chains were read from a single sample in a study of T cells in Graves' hyperthyroidism and ophthalmopathy. TCRdb itself ran the multiplex PCR reads through MiXCR, one entry per CDR3 protein. The table lists some 760,000 distinct CDR3 sequences, 14% of them singletons. Sequenced: blood. The receptors come from a woman in her late teens or twenties with Graves' hyperthyroidism. CDR3s include the opening cysteine and the closing phenylalanine or tryptophan. D genes are given only for firm matches. For some rows the clone size is stated as once, few or many, or as a class when expanded; others skip it.

NA	15	TRBJ2-7	TRBV20-1	NA	TGCAGTGCGGAACCGGGGCGGGCCCCTTCCTACGAGCAGTACTTC	CSAEPGRAPSYEQYF
NA	15	TRBJ2-1	TRBV5-4	many	TGTGCCAGCTCATCCGGGACGGACGGACACAATGAGCAGTTCTTC	CASSSGTDGHNEQFF
NA	11	TRBJ2-3	TRBV2	many	TGTGCCAGCAATAAGCAAGGAGTGCAGTATTTT	CASNKQGVQYF
NA	15	TRBJ2-1	TRBV27	many	TGTGCCAGCAGTTCACTACAAATAAACTACAATGAGCAGTTCTTC	CASSSLQINYNEQFF
TRBD2	18	TRBJ2-1	TRBV15	NA	TGTGCCACCGAAAGACTAGCGGTTATTTCCAGCTCCTACAATGAGCAGTTCTTC	CATERLAVISSSYNEQFF
NA	17	TRBJ1-2	TRBV28	many	TGTGCCAGCAGTTTATCGTCCACACAGGCTTTGCTCTATGGCTACACCTTC	CASSLSSTQALLYGYTF
NA	14	TRBJ2-7	TRBV7-2	few	TGTGCCAGCAGCTTAATGTCCAGCTCCTACGAGCAGTACTTC	CASSLMSSSYEQYF
TRBD2	15	TRBJ2-1	TRBV7-2	many	TGTGCCAGCAGCTTACAAGGTAGCGGGAGTGGTGAGCAGTTCTTC	CASSLQGSGSGEQFF
TRBD1	15	TRBJ2-3	TRBV6-4	few	TGTGCCAGCAGTGACTCGGACAGGGGCACAGATACGCAGTATTTT	CASSDSDRGTDTQYF
NA	17	TRBJ2-1	TRBV29-1	many	TGCAGCGTTGAAGATAGGAGTTGGACGCAGTCCTACAATGAGCAGTTCTTC	CSVEDRSWTQSYNEQFF
TRBD2	16	TRBJ2-1	TRBV19	NA	TGTGCCAGTAGTATGGCGGGAGCTTTCTCCTACAATGAGCAGTTCTTC	CASSMAGAFSYNEQFF
NA	14	TRBJ2-5	TRBV27	many	TGTGCCAGCAGTTCGTCCACAGGGCGGGAGACCCAGTACTTC	CASSSSTGRETQYF
NA	13	TRBJ1-2	TRBV5-1	many	TGCGCCAGCAGCCAAAATCCGGGAGCGGCGTACACCTTC	CASSQNPGAAYTF
NA	13	TRBJ2-1	TRBV10-3	NA	TGTGCCAGCAGTTTATCCACCGACCTAGAGCAGTTCTTC	CASSLSTDLEQFF
TRBD2	15	TRBJ2-1	TRBV7-3	many	TGTGCCAGCAGCTTAAGCGGGAGTGGGTACAATGAGCAGTTCTTC	CASSLSGSGYNEQFF
TRBD2	13	TRBJ2-2	TRBV9	many	TGTGCCAGCAGTGTTAGCGGGACCGGGGAGCTGTTTTTT	CASSVSGTGELFF
NA	13	TRBJ2-1	TRBV19	NA	TGTGCCAGTAGTATAGGGGGGCCCAATGAGCAGTTCTTC	CASSIGGPNEQFF
NA	13	TRBJ2-1	TRBV7-9	few	TGTGCCAGCAGCCGCGGGCGGAGGGATGAGCAGTTCTTC	CASSRGRRDEQFF
TRBD1	14	TRBJ2-4	TRBV7-9	many	TGTGCCAGCATGGTAGGGGGCAGCAAGAACATTCAGTACTTC	CASMVGGSKNIQYF
NA	16	TRBJ1-5	TRBV15	NA	TGTGCCACCAGCAGAGATGTGGGGGGGAGCAATCAGCCCCAGCATTTT	CATSRDVGGSNQPQHF
NA	12	TRBJ2-2	TRBV29-1	few	TGCAGCATCCTGAGGAACACCGGGGAGCTGTTTTTT	CSILRNTGELFF
NA	15	TRBJ2-7	TRBV5-1	few	TGCGCCAGCAGCTTGGGGACTCGGGAATCCTACGAGCAGTACTTC	CASSLGTRESYEQYF
TRBD1	14	TRBJ2-7	TRBV18	few	TGTGCCAGCTCACGACGGACAGGGGCGTACGAGCAGTACTTC	CASSRRTGAYEQYF
TRBD2	15	TRBJ2-1	TRBV20-1	many	TGCAGTGCTAGAGCCCTAGCGGAATCCTACAATGAGCAGTTCTTC	CSARALAESYNEQFF
NA	12	TRBJ1-2	TRBV10-3	NA	TGTGCCATCAGTGAGTCTATTGGTGGCTACACCTTC	CAISESIGGYTF
NA	17	TRBJ1-5	TRBV18	few	TGTGCCAGCTCACCACTTGACCCCGGTAGGAGCAATCAGCCCCAGCATTTT	CASSPLDPGRSNQPQHF
NA	17	TRBJ1-1	TRBV30	many	TGTGCCTGGAGTGTACAAGTCTTCGACCCAACAGCGGGTGAAGCTTTCTTT	CAWSVQVFDPTAGEAFF
TRBD2	18	TRBJ2-3	TRBV3-1	many	TGTGCCAGCAGACCGCGGATCTTAGCGGGTAATGCCACAGATACGCAGTATTTT	CASRPRILAGNATDTQYF
NA	14	TRBJ2-1	TRBV7-7	few	TGTGCTAGCAGCTTTTCCCTAGGTTACAATGAGCAGTTCTTC	CASSFSLGYNEQFF
TRBD1	16	TRBJ2-3	TRBV9	few	TGTGCCAGCAGCTTACGACAGGGGGCGGCCACAGATACGCAGTATTTT	CASSLRQGAATDTQYF
NA	14	TRBJ2-1	TRBV7-9	NA	TGTGCCAGCACCCACCAGGGGTACACGGGTGAGCAGTTCTTC	CASTHQGYTGEQFF
NA	11	TRBJ2-3	TRBV3-1	NA	TGTGCCAGCAGCCATCTGACAGCGCAGTATTTT	CASSHLTAQYF